This TCR beta chain came from a study of shared T cell receptors in the human thymus. Trimming took 0 bases from V and 2 from J; bases not matched to a gene: 10. This CDR3 has 19 amino acids. Germline V gene data show CDR1 as LNHDA and CDR2 as SQIVND (reference sequence). Some clones are missing from TCRdb's copy, which holds only in-frame ones; the method was immunoSEQ multiplex PCR. The sample records some 640,000 clones, around 87% being singletons. These data also formed part of another study, on human thymus T cells. From that second work: Resections from corrective heart surgery provided thymus tissue.

The sequencing sample was made of thymocytes. This TCR derives from a boy under two years old with a congenital heart defect. The genes are TRBV19 and TRBJ2-6; 7 nucleotides align to TRBD1. Written as DNA, the CDR3 is TGTGCCAGTAGTATAGATATTTCAGGGGGATGGACTGGGGCCAACGTCCTGACTTTC. Amino acids: CASSIDISGGWTGANVLTF. Filled out from reference TRBV19 and TRBJ2-6, the complete variable domain reads DGGITQSPKYLFRKEGQNVTLSCEQNLNHDAMYWYRQDPGQGLRLIYYSQIVNDFQKGDIAEGYSVSREKKESFPLTVTSAQKNPTAFYLCASSIDISGGWTGANVLTFGAGSRLTVL.